The next 6 T cell receptor beta chains were all read from a single sample in a study of cytotoxic CD8 clonotypes in ibrutinib-treated CLL. TCRdb's table, derived via immunoSEQ multiplex PCR, lists solely in-frame clones and lacks some. The sample contains about 140,000 clones, 80% of which appear only once. The material was PBMCs, obtained after 36 months of ibrutinib treatment. The receptors here all came from a human donor with chronic lymphocytic leukemia.

The J gene is TRBJ1-5, the V gene TRBV7-9; D is unresolved. Germline-derived CDR1 and CDR2 are SEHNR and FQNEAQ (reference sequence). V was pared by 5 bases and J by 1 base, with 12 bases between. The CDR3 extends over 15 amino acids. The CDR3 DNA is TGTGCCAGCAGCCCCCCGGGCAGCAGCAATCAGCCCCAGCATTTT. Encoded protein: CASSPPGSSNQPQHF.

The chain employs TRBV5-6 and TRBJ1-4; 9 bases line up with TRBD1. The germline V gene encodes CDR1 SGHDT and CDR2 YYEEEE. The CDR3 has 15 residues. The V and J ends lost 4 bases and 7 bases, in that order; junction bases with no gene match: 8. In DNA form, the CDR3 reads TGTGCCAGCAGCCCCGTGGGACAGGGTCGTGAAAAACTGTTTTTT. Translating it yields CASSPVGQGREKLFF.

The chain uses TRBV10-2 and TRBJ2-5; the D is unclear. Germline lookup yields CDR1 WSHSY and CDR2 SAAADI. Deletions cut 4 bases from V and 7 bases from J, with 10 bases between. The CDR3 consists of 12 residues. The CDR3 sequence is CASSVRIWTQYF. The CDR3 DNA reads as TGCGCCAGCAGTGTACGGATATGGACCCAGTACTTC.

This clone has a handful of counts. The chain employs TRBV19 and TRBJ2-1; a possible D gene is TRBD2 (6 bases). Germline CDR1 LNHDA, CDR2 SQIVND (reference sequence). This CDR3 contains 15 residues. Trimming took off 3 bases at V and 4 bases at J, with 13 bases between the two ends. Here the CDR3 DNA reads TGTGCCAGTAGTATTAGGGCGGGGCAATACAATGAGCAGTTCTTC. Amino acids: CASSIRAGQYNEQFF. Filled out from reference TRBV19 and TRBJ2-1, the complete variable domain reads DGGITQSPKYLFRKEGQNVTLSCEQNLNHDAMYWYRQDPGQGLRLIYYSQIVNDFQKGDIAEGYSVSREKKESFPLTVTSAQKNPTAFYLCASSIRAGQYNEQFFGPGTRLTVL.

The chain couples TRBV11-2 to TRBJ2-5; the D gene is possibly TRBD2 (5 bases). This CDR3 is built from 13 residues. V lost 0 bases, J lost 9 bases, and 11 bases lay in between. Per germline, CDR1 SGHAT and CDR2 FQNNGV. CDR3 nucleotides: TGTGCCAGCAGCTTAGATCGTGGAGGTTCCCAGTACTTC. This sequence encodes CASSLDRGGSQYF.

The count of this clone is one. V and J are TRBV20-1 and TRBJ2-3, with unresolved D. The length of the CDR3 is 11 residues. V shed 6 bases and J shed 6 bases, with 10 bases lying between them. CDR1 is DFQATT and CDR2 is SNEGSKA in the germline V gene (reference sequence). For the CDR3, the DNA is TGCAGTGCCGCCTTTATCGATACGCAGTATTTT. Translation gives CSAAFIDTQYF.